A single sample gave rise to the 7 T cell receptor beta chains below, sequenced in a study of CD8 T cells in Susac syndrome. Reverse transcription of roughly 0.5 to 1 ug RNA was performed with random hexamers. TCRdb processed the immunoSEQ multiplex PCR reads anew with MiXCR; each CDR3 protein has one entry. The data contain approximately 120,000 distinct CDR3 sequences, 95% to 98% of them singletons. Sequenced material: CD4+ T cells from PBMCs. These receptor sequences come from a human donor in good health.

The genes are TRBV5-4 and TRBJ2-3; 8 bases map to TRBD2. This CDR3 has 17 residues. Trimming took 1 base from V and 4 from J; bases not matched to a gene: 11. Germline V lookup: CDR1 SGHNT, CDR2 YYREEE (reference sequence). CDR3: CASSLLVLAGLSDTQYF. CDR3 nucleotides: TGTGCCAGCAGCTTGCTGGTGTTAGCGGGACTTTCAGATACGCAGTATTTT.

The chain joins TRBV18 to TRBJ1-1; D remains unclear. Trimming cost V 2 bases and J 5 bases, with 12 bases left between them. Germline V gene data show CDR1 as KGHSH and CDR2 as LQKENI. The CDR3 runs 14 residues. The chain's CDR3 is CASSPDAGLTEAFF. CDR3 in DNA: TGTGCCAGCTCACCAGACGCGGGGTTGACTGAAGCTTTCTTT. Supplemented by reference TRBV18 and TRBJ1-1, the full variable domain reads NAGVMQNPRHLVRRRGQEARLRCSPMKGHSHVYWYRQLPEEGLKFMVYLQKENIIDESGMPKERFSAEFPKEGPSILRIQQVVRGDSAAYFCASSPDAGLTEAFFGQGTRLTVV.

This rearrangement joins TRBV30 to TRBJ1-1, with D uncertain. CDR3 size: 13 residues. Germline CDR1 GTSNPN, CDR2 SVGIG (reference sequence). V lost 4 bases and J 1 base, leaving 10 bases between the germline ends. The CDR3 DNA reads TGTGCCTGGAAACGGTCAGCGAACACTGAAGCTTTCTTT. It yields the protein CAWKRSANTEAFF.

This chain uses TRBV4-2 with TRBJ2-2, with D perhaps TRBD1 or TRBD2 (5 bases each). This CDR3 contains 17 residues. CDR1 is LGHNA and CDR2 is YNFKEQ in the germline V gene. Trimming stripped 0 bases from V and 6 bases from J, with 17 bases between. The DNA for the CDR3 is TGTGCCAGCAGCCAAGAGTTACAGGTTATGAGGGCCGGGGAGCTGTTTTTT. Encoded protein: CASSQELQVMRAGELFF.

The chain has TRBV9 and TRBJ2-2, with 8 nucleotides matching TRBD2. The CDR3 covers 16 residues. Germline CDR1 and CDR2: SGDLS and YYNGEE. Unmatched junction bases numbered 5, after V lost 0 bases and J lost 4 bases. CDR3 protein: CASSVGGLAPTGELFF. CDR3 nucleotide sequence: TGTGCCAGCAGCGTAGGTGGACTAGCCCCCACCGGGGAGCTGTTTTTT.

The rearrangement joins TRBV18 to TRBJ2-7; D is unclear. V was clipped by 2 bases and J by 2 bases, with 19 bases between them. This CDR3 is built from 17 residues. CDR1 and CDR2 (germline): KGHSH, LQKENI. The CDR3 is CASSPEWFDAKAYEQYF. Written as DNA, the CDR3 is TGTGCCAGCTCACCAGAGTGGTTCGACGCGAAAGCCTACGAGCAGTACTTC.

The chain couples TRBV20-1 to TRBJ2-7; 11 bases agree with TRBD1. In germline, CDR1 is DFQATT, CDR2 SNEGSKA (reference sequence). V shed 6 bases and J 5 bases; nucleotides not matched to a gene: 6. The CDR3 extends over 13 amino acids. Here the CDR3 reads CSAIGQGAHEQYF. The CDR3 region has the DNA TGCAGTGCAATAGGACAGGGGGCCCACGAGCAGTACTTC.